This TCR beta chain was profiled in a study of blood T cell repertoires in COVID-19. As for the study in general: Samples of COVID-19 (acute and convalescent) were obtained from the United States, Italy and Spain. In each case, the material was cDNA or gDNA derived from T cells, B-cell-depleted T cells, or PBMCs.

In the study's own analysis: How many nucleated cells were present was estimated from reference gene primer amplification. Method: immunoSEQ multiplex PCR; TCRdb's copy keeps in-frame clones and lacks some. The DNA was the basis for D and trimming; V, J and clone size are from that table. Here the sample spans around 290,000 clones, about 89% being singletons. CDR1 and CDR2 (germline): SGHKS, YYEKEE (reference sequence). Trimming pared 4 bases from V and 4 bases from J, leaving 18 bases between. The CDR3 is 16 amino acids. The gene calls are TRBV5-5 and TRBJ2-1; maybe TRBD1 (5 bases). Specimen: peripheral blood. This receptor was obtained from a woman between 45 and 60 years old who had recovered from COVID-19. The CDR3 region is CASSRIFRVAYNEQFF. The CDR3 DNA reads TGTGCCAGCAGCCGTATATTCAGGGTGGCTTACAATGAGCAGTTCTTC.